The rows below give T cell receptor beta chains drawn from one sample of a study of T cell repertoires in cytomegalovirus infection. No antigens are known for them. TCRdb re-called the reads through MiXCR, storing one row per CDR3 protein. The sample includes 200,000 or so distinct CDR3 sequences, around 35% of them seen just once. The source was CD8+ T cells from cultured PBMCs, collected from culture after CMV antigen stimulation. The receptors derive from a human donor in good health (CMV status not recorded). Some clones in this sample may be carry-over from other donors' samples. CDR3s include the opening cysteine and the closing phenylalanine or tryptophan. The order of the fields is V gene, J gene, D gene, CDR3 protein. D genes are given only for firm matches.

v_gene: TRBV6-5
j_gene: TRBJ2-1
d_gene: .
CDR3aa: CAVHKGNEQFF

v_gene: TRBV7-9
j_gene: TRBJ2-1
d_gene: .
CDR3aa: CASSLVEALYDSEQFF

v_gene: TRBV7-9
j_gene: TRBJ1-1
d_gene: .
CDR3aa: CASSLGLRARENTEAFF

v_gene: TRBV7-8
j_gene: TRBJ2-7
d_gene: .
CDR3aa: CASSSRAGDEQYF

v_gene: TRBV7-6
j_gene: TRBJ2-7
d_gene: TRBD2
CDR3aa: CASRRTAGVLYEQYF

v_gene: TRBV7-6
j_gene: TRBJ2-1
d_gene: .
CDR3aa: CASSSRTLSSYNEQFF

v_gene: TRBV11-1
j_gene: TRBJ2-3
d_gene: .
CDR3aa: CASSSGETNTDTQYF

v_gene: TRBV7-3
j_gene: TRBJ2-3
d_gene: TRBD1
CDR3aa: CASSTGTAYTDTQYF

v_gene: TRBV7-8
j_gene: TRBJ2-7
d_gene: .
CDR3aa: CASSLDARAYETYF

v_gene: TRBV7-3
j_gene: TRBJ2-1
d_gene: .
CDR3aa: CASSQLLAGTNEQFF

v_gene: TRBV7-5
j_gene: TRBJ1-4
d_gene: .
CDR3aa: CISVPEALGRIGLTNEKLFF

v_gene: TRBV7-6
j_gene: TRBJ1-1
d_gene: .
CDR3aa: CASSSTVDTEAFF

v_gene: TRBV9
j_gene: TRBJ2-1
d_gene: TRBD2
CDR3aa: CASSVGTSAGNEQFF

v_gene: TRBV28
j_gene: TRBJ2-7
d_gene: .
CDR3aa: CATHTPGQGRTMAYEQYF

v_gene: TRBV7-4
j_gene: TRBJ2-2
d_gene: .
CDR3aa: CASSLDTRELFF

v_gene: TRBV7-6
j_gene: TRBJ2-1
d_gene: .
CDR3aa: CASSLELTSYNEQFF

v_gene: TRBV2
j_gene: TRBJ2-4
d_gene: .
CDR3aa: CASRRQVTLLAKNIQYF

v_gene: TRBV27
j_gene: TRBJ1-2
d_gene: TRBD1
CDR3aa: CASSFSATGSYGYTF

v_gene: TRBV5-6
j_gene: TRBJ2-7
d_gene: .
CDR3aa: CASSFPGSDEQYF

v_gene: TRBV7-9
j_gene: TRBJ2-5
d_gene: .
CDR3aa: CASSSRISETQYF

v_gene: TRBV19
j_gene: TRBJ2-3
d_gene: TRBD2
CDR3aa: CATSGRVSPDTQYF

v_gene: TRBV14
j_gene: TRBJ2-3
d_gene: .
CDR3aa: CASSPISGRLEDTQYF

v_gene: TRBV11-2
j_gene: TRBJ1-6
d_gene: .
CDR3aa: CASSRSVGPDRIYSSPLHF

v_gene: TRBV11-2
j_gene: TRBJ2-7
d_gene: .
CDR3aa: CASSLFILGVYEQYF

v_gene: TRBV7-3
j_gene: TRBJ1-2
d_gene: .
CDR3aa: CASSPPTELVNYGYTF

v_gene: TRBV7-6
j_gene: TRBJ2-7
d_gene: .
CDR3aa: CASSLAGRAYEQYF

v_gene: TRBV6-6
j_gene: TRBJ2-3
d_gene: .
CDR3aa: CASSYSRRDTQYF

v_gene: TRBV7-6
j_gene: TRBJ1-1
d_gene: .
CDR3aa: CASSVRQVPNTEAFF

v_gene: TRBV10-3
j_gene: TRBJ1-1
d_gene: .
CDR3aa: CAISEGRIKAFF

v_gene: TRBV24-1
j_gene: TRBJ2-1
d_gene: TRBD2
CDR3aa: CATSDFPTSGRKDNEQFF

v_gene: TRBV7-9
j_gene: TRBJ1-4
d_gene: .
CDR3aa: CASTAAPPTNEKLFF

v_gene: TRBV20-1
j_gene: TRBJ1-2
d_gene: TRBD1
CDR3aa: CSARVPRDRAGGYTF

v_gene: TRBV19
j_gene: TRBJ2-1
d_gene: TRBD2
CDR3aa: CASSPSSGRFGNEQFF

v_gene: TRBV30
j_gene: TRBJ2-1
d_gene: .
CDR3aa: CAWSLTRLNEQFF

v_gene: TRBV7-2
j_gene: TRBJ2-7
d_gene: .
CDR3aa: CASSQTSYEQYF

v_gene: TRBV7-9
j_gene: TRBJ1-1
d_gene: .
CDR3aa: CASSSWSQNTEAFF

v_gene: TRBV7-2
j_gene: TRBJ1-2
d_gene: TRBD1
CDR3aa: CASTSDRGFYGYTF

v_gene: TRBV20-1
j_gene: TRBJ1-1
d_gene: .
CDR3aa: CMIRPDDTEAFF

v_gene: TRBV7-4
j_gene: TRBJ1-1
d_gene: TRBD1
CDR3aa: CASSSMTGELRTEAFF

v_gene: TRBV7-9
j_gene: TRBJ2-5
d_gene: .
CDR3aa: CASSLVGSGGGETQYF

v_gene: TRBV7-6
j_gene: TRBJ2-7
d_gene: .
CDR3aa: CASSLVGAREQYF

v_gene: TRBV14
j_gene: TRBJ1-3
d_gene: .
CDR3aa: CASSPTGFSGNPIYF

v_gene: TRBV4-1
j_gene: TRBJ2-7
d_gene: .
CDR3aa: CASSQGGAYEQYF

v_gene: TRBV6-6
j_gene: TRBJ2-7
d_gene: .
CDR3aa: CASSSTTGKKNYEQYF

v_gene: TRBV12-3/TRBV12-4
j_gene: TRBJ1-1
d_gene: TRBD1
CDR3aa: CASSFGTGITEAFF

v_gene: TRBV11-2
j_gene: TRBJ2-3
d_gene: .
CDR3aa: CASSFIGSGPDTQYF

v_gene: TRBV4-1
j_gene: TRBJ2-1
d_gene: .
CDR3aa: CASGLYSYNEQFF

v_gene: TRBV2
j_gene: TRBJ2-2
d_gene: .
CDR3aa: CASTRSLITLNTGELFF

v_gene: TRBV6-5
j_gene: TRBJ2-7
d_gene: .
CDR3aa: CASSYTGDGAYEQYF

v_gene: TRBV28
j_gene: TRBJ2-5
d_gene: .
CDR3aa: CASSRGTVDQETQYF